This section outlines one T cell receptor beta chain sequence together with its context. Clones were read by immunoSEQ multiplex PCR, and TCRdb kept only the in-frame ones, dropping some. The sample lists around 120,000 clones; 88% were seen once. Per the germline V gene, CDR1 is SEHNR and CDR2 is FQNEAQ (reference sequence). The CDR3 length is 17 residues. V gave up 5 bases and J gave up 1 base, with 18 bases separating them. The sample belongs to a study of blood T cell repertoires in COVID-19. The V call is TRBV7-9, the J call TRBJ1-3; D is unresolved. Sample: peripheral blood. The source of this sequence is a human donor in a cohort sampled during active COVID-19. The CDR3 loop is CASSPPLSAYSGNTIYF. The CDR3 nucleotides read TGTGCCAGCAGCCCGCCCCTCAGCGCATATTCTGGAAACACCATATATTTT.